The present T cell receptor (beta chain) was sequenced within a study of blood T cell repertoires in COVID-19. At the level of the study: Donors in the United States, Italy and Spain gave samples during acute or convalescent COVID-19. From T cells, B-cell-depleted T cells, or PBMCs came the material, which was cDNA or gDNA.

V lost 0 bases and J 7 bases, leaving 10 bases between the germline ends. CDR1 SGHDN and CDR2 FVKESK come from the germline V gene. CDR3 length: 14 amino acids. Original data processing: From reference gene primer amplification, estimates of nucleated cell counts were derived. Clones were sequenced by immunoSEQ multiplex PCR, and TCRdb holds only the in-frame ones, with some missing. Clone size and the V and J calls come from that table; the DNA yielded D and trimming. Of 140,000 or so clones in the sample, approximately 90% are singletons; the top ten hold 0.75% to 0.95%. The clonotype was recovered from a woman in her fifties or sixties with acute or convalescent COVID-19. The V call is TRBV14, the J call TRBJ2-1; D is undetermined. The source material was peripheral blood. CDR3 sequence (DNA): TGTGCCAGCAGCCAAGAAACGATAGTGAATGAGCAGTTCTTC. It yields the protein CASSQETIVNEQFF.